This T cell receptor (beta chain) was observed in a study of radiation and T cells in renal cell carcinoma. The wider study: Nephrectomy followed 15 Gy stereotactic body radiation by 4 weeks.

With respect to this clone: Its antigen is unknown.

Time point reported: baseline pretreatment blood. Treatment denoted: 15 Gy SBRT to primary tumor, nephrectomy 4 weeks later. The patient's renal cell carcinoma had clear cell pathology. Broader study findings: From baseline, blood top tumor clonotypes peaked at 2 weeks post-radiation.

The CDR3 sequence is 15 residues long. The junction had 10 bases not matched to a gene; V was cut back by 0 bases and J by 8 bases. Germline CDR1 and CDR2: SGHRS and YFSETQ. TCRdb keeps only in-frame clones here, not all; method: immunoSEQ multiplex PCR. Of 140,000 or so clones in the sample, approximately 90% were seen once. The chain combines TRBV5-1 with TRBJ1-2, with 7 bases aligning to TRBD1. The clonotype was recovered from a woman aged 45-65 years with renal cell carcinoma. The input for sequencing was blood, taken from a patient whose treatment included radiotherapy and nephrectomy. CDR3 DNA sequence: TGCGCCAGCAGCTTGGGGGACCTACAGGGGAACGGCTACACCTTC. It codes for CASSLGDLQGNGYTF.